This T cell receptor beta chain is from a study of OX40 agonist ivuxolimab in advanced cancers. About the study as a whole: The costimulatory receptor OX40 (CD134) was targeted by ivuxolimab, a fully human IgG2 agonistic monoclonal antibody. Intravenous ivuxolimab was administered to patients every 2 weeks at six dose levels: 0.01, 0.1, 0.3, 1.5, 3 and 10 mg/kg. Among the 50 to 55 dose-escalation patients, approximately 20 had hepatocellular carcinoma, roughly 15 melanoma, 9 renal cell carcinoma and 9 head and neck cancer. A male proportion of roughly 80% and a mean age of around 60 years, ranging from 23 to 79, were recorded for the dose-escalation cohort. Patients were allowed to have had prior anti-PD-1, anti-PD-L1 or anti-CTLA-4 therapy, and approximately 40% of the dose-escalation patients had previously received checkpoint inhibitors. Partial responses were achieved by three dose-escalation patients, of whom one had hepatocellular carcinoma and two had cutaneous melanoma. The purpose of peripheral TCRbeta sequencing was to test whether ivuxolimab changed TCR sequence diversity and led to clonal T-cell expansion. The paper covers the monotherapy dose-escalation part of the phase I ivuxolimab trial, which included N of about 50 patients. Results and caveats for the whole study, not just this receptor: Low levels of normalized T-cell clonal expansion were also seen in some patients who did not respond. Antigen specificity was not determined for the clonally expanded peripheral T cells. At doses from 0.1 to 3.0 mg/kg, clonal expansion was seen in both CD4+ and CD8+ blood T cells between baseline and week 6. After ivuxolimab, CD8+ T cells had more expanded clones than CD4+ T cells on average. In partial responders in the 0.1-3.0 mg/kg groups, normalized peripheral clonal expansion was found to be among the lowest, especially among CD8+ T cells.

Via the germline V gene, CDR1 is MGHDK and CDR2 SYGVNS. Reading from cysteine to phenylalanine, the CDR3 counts 16 amino acids. The sequence is cut down to CDR3 DNA, 48 bases in frame from base 1. Trimming takes 2 bases from V and 0 bases from J, and the germline ends sit 10 bases apart. The trial excluded patients who had a history of autoimmune disease or were on systemic immunosuppression. In every dose cohort, peripheral blood was drawn for TCR sequencing at baseline, cycle 4 day 1, and cycle 7 day 1. Samples came from an open-label, multicenter, first-in-human phase I dose-escalation trial of ivuxolimab. Adults with locally advanced or metastatic melanoma, renal cell carcinoma, hepatocellular carcinoma or head and neck squamous cell carcinoma were enrolled in the trial. Before TCR sequencing, CD4+ T cells and CD8+ T cells were sorted from peripheral blood as separate populations. A word on this clone: It has no known antigen specificity. Base qualities were left out, and no much larger clone turns up one base away.

To sequence the TCRbeta CDR3 region, genomic DNA was isolated from the sorted cells. The immunoSEQ Assay was used for sequencing of TCRbeta CDR3 regions. The table comes from immuneACCESS by way of TCRdb, which keeps in-frame sequences with V and J called. Part of the clones is missing from these tables; in studies checked, under half for an unresolved V gene and the rest for unknown reasons. This sample lists about 150,000 clones; 94% were detected once. About 0.3% of the sample goes to the ten largest clones. This sequence originates from an adult with an advanced solid tumor such as melanoma, head and neck, liver or kidney cancer. Sequenced material: CD4+ or CD8+ T cells sorted from blood, taken in a trial of the OX40 agonist ivuxolimab. The chain is made from TRBV25-1 and TRBJ2-2; no D gene can be assigned with confidence. The nucleotide sequence is given as TGTGCCAGCAGTGAACCTTGGCAGGCGAACACCGGGGAGCTGTTTTTT. The resulting protein is CASSEPWQANTGELFF.